The clone carrying this T cell receptor (beta chain) has only a few counts. Its specificity is not known. A minimum of 7 million PBMCs was isolated per sample. This entry comes from a study of blood T cells in healthy people across ages. Study-level points and caveats: TCR beta diversity was tightly associated with the proportion of naive T cells. There were more naive CD4+ cells and higher diversity in long-lived donors than in aged donors.

The CDR3 is made up of 14 amino acids. The ends were cut back, 4 bases at V and 3 bases at J, with 11 bases in the middle. The germline V gene has CDR1 LGHDT and CDR2 YNNKEL (reference sequence). Through a sample-barcoded 5' primer and a J-beta primer mix, a second PCR was run for about 6 to 11 cycles. Each cDNA was tagged by a template-switch adaptor containing 12 random nucleotides. TCRdb redid the calling of the 5' RACE reads with MiXCR, one entry per CDR3 protein. The repertoire holds hundreds of thousands of distinct CDR3 sequences, with under 55% as singletons. This chain joins TRBV3-1 and TRBJ2-3; the D is unclear. Sequenced: blood. This clonotype originated in a man in his 60s in good health. CDR3 residues: CASSRPGETDTQYF. The CDR3 bases are TGTGCCAGCAGCCGACCGGGCGAAACAGATACGCAGTATTTT.